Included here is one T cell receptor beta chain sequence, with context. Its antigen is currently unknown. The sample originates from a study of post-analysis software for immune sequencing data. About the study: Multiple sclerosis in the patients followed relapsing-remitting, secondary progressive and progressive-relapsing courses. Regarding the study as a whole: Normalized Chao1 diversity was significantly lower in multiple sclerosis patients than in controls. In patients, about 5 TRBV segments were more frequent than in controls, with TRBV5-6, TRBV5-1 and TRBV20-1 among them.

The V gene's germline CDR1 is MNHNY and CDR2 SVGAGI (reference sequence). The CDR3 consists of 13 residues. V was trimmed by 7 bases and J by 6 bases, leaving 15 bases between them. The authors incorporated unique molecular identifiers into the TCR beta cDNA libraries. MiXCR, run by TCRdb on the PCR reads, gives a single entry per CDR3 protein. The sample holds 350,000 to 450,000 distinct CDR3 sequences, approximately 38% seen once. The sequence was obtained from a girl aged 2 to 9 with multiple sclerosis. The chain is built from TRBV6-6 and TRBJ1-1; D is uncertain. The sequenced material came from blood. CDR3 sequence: CASNQPGRPEAFF. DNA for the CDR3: TGTGCCAGCAATCAACCCGGCAGGCCTGAAGCTTTCTTT.